These T cell receptor beta chains were read from a single sample in a study of breast tumors, draining lymph nodes, adjacent tissues. TCRdb used MiXCR to reprocess the multiplex PCR reads, holding one entry per CDR3 protein. Counted here are approximately 6,900 distinct CDR3 sequences, around two fifths occurring once; the ten biggest clones make up around 42%. The sequenced sample was tumor-adjacent breast tissue. Receptors originate from a female donor with breast cancer. Some clones in this sample may be carry-over from other donors' samples. Both conserved end residues are part of each CDR3. D genes are given only for firm matches. Not all rows give a size; the values are once, few, many and, for expanded clones, a class.

>TRBD1|TRBJ2-5|TRBV11-2|once
TGTGCCAGCAGCCAAGAGACAGGGGAGACCCAGTACTTC
CASSQETGETQYF
>TRBD1|TRBJ2-7|TRBV20-1|-
TGCAGTGCTAGGGACACTGGGACAGGGACTACCGAGCAGTACTTC
CSARDTGTGTTEQYF
>-|TRBJ2-5|TRBV15|-
TGTGCCACCAGCATCCAAGAGACCCAGTACTTC
CATSIQETQYF
>-|TRBJ2-7|TRBV4-3|many
TGCGCCAGCAGCCAAGAGTGGACCGGCCCGGCCTACGAGCAGTACTTC
CASSQEWTGPAYEQYF
>-|TRBJ2-7|TRBV5-1|medium-sized
TGCGCCAGCAGCCCGCTGCCTGGACAGACCTACGAGCAGTACTTC
CASSPLPGQTYEQYF
>-|TRBJ1-1|TRBV11-2|-
TGTGCCAGCAGCCAAGGGACCGTAATAAACACTGAAGCTTTCTTT
CASSQGTVINTEAFF
>-|TRBJ2-7|TRBV20-1|-
TGCAGTGCTAGACCCCCGATAACCTACGAGCAGTACTTC
CSARPPITYEQYF
>TRBD1|TRBJ2-1|TRBV28|many
TGTGCCAGCAGTTTTTGGGACAGCAATGAGCAGTTCTTC
CASSFWDSNEQFF
>-|TRBJ2-7|TRBV19|medium-sized
TGTGCCAGTAGTATAGTGGGCAGGCGAACCTACGAGCAGTACTTC
CASSIVGRRTYEQYF
>-|TRBJ2-4|TRBV15|many
TGTGCCACCAGCAGAGCGGATTCAGGCCTAGCCAAAAACATTCAGTACTTC
CATSRADSGLAKNIQYF
>-|TRBJ2-1|TRBV24-1|-
TGTGCCACCAGTGATTCTCGGCCCTACAATGAGCAGTTCTTC
CATSDSRPYNEQFF
>TRBD2|TRBJ2-5|TRBV6-1|-
TGTGCCAGTAGTTCGGGACTAGCGGGAGCTGTGACCCAGTACTTC
CASSSGLAGAVTQYF
>-|TRBJ1-2|TRBV19|many
TGTGCCAGTACTGGGCAGGAGGGTAACTATGGCTACACCTTC
CASTGQEGNYGYTF
>TRBD2|TRBJ2-7|TRBV11-3|medium-sized
TGTGCCAGCAAACTAGCGGGGGACTCCTACGAGCAGTACTTC
CASKLAGDSYEQYF
>-|TRBJ1-5|TRBV5-1|-
TGCGCCAGCAGCTTGGATGGGGTGGGCCAGCCCCAGCATTTT
CASSLDGVGQPQHF
>-|TRBJ2-7|TRBV4-1|few
TGCGCCAGCAGCCAAGGGGCTGGGTTCCGAGAAGGGCAGTACTTC
CASSQGAGFREGQYF
>-|TRBJ2-7|TRBV20-1|-
TGCAGTGCCAGCAAGTCTGGGTTCGCCTACGAGCAGTACTTC
CSASKSGFAYEQYF
>-|TRBJ1-4|TRBV15|-
TGTGCCACCAGCAGAGATAGGGGACCCCCAGAAAAACTGCTTTTT
CATSRDRGPPEKLLF
>TRBD1|TRBJ2-7|TRBV5-1|medium-sized
TGCGCCAGCAGCTTGGCGACAGGGGGGTACGAGCAGTACTTC
CASSLATGGYEQYF
>TRBD2|TRBJ2-3|TRBV9|many
TGTGCCAGCAGCCCAAGACTAGCGGGGGGCACAGATACGCAGTATTTT
CASSPRLAGGTDTQYF
>TRBD1|TRBJ1-2|TRBV20-1|medium-sized
TGCAGTGCTAGAGGACAGGGTGATGGCTACACCTTC
CSARGQGDGYTF
>TRBD1|TRBJ2-1|TRBV7-3|-
TGTGCCAGCAGCCCACAATCTCCGGGGACAGGGGGATACAATGAGCAGTTCTTC
CASSPQSPGTGGYNEQFF
>-|TRBJ2-3|TRBV9|many
TGTGCCAGCAGCGTAGGGGGCAGACCCACAGATACGCAGTATTTT
CASSVGGRPTDTQYF
>TRBD2|TRBJ2-5|TRBV4-2|-
TGTGCCAGCAGCCTTATAGCGGGAGAACGGGAGACCCAGTACTTC
CASSLIAGERETQYF
>-|TRBJ2-7|TRBV5-1|-
TGCGCCAGCAGCTTGTACGGGGGTCGACAGAACTACGAGCAGTACTTC
CASSLYGGRQNYEQYF
>TRBD2|TRBJ2-3|TRBV19|medium-sized
TGTGCCAGTGGACTAGCGGGAGGTACAGATACGCAGTATTTT
CASGLAGGTDTQYF
>TRBD1|TRBJ2-1|TRBV28|many
TGTGCCAGCAGATTAACCGGGACAGGGCGATCGAGGAATGAGCAGTTCTTC
CASRLTGTGRSRNEQFF
>-|TRBJ2-3|TRBV10-3|medium-sized
TGTGCCATCAGTGAGTCTGCCCAGAACACAGATACGCAGTATTTT
CAISESAQNTDTQYF
>-|TRBJ1-2|TRBV29-1|-
TGCAGCGTAGGAACAGGATCGGGCGGCTACACCTTC
CSVGTGSGGYTF
>TRBD2|TRBJ2-7|TRBV6-7|-
TGTGCCAGCAGTGGCTACACCCCGGGAGGGGTAAGGGAGCAGTACTTC
CASSGYTPGGVREQYF
>TRBD1|TRBJ1-6|TRBV6-2/TRBV6-3|-
TGTGCCAGCAGAACCGGGACAGGTATTACCCCATTTTATAATTCACCCCTCCACTTT
CASRTGTGITPFYNSPLHF
>TRBD1|TRBJ1-2|TRBV4-1|-
TGCGCCAGCAGCCCAGGGGGCGGATATGGCTACACCTTC
CASSPGGGYGYTF
>TRBD1|TRBJ1-2|TRBV20-1|large
TGCAGTGCTAGCCCAGGGGGGGACACCTTC
CSASPGGDTF
>TRBD2|TRBJ2-7|TRBV15|-
TGTGCCACCAGCAGAGGGACTAGTAGTTACGAGCAGTACTTC
CATSRGTSSYEQYF
>TRBD1|TRBJ2-5|TRBV4-3|many
TGCGCCAGCAGCCAAGATCTAGGCAGGGGGATCGGGGAGACCCAGTACTTC
CASSQDLGRGIGETQYF
>-|TRBJ1-1|TRBV5-4|-
TGTGCCAGCAGCTTAGTCGGACAGAACTCTGAAGCTTTCTTT
CASSLVGQNSEAFF
>-|TRBJ2-7|TRBV20-1|-
TGCAGTGCTATTACAGCGACGTATAACGAGCAGTACTTC
CSAITATYNEQYF
>-|TRBJ1-2|TRBV20-1|-
TGCAGTGCTCCGGGATCAATTAACTATGGCTACACCTTC
CSAPGSINYGYTF
>-|TRBJ1-2|TRBV5-1|medium-sized
TGCGCCAGCGGAGACGGGGGCTATGGCTACACCTTC
CASGDGGYGYTF
>-|TRBJ2-7|TRBV20-1|-
TGCAGTGCTGGGAGGGAGAGGACAGGGACCTACGAGCAGTACTTC
CSAGRERTGTYEQYF
>-|TRBJ1-4|TRBV27|many
TGTGCCAGCGGCCACAGGAGTGCTAATGAAAAACTGTTTTTT
CASGHRSANEKLFF
>-|TRBJ2-1|TRBV5-4|many
TGTGCCAGCAGCTTGGCCGGGCTATACAATGAGCAGTTCTTC
CASSLAGLYNEQFF
>TRBD2|TRBJ2-1|TRBV4-1|many
TGCGCCAGCAGCCAAGGAGCGACTAGCGGGTACTCCTACAATGAGCAGTTCTTC
CASSQGATSGYSYNEQFF
>-|TRBJ2-7|TRBV20-1|medium-sized
TGCAGTGCTGAGTTCAAGGGCATGACCTACGAGCAGTACTTC
CSAEFKGMTYEQYF
>-|TRBJ1-2|TRBV20-1|-
TGCAGTGCTAGAGACGTTTTCAGACAGGATCAGAGCTACACCTTC
CSARDVFRQDQSYTF
>-|TRBJ2-3|TRBV5-1|medium-sized
-
CASSPSGRGTDTQYF
>-|TRBJ1-6|TRBV15|-
TGTGCCACCAGCAGAGATTATCGCCTTCTCCACTTT
CATSRDYRLLHF
>TRBD1|TRBJ1-3|TRBV4-3|many
TGCGCCAGCAGCCCTGGCAGGGGGCAATTTGGAAACACCATATATTTT
CASSPGRGQFGNTIYF
>TRBD1|TRBJ1-5|TRBV5-1|-
TGCGCCAGCAGCTTCCGGGACAGGGGGTATCGAGAGTTTAGCAATCAGCCCCAGCATTTT
CASSFRDRGYREFSNQPQHF
>TRBD2|TRBJ2-3|TRBV20-1|many
TGCAGTGCGCCTCTAGCGGGAGCCCCCACAGATACGCAGTATTTT
CSAPLAGAPTDTQYF
>TRBD1|TRBJ1-5|TRBV15|medium-sized
TGTGCCACCAGCTGGGACAGGGAGCTCAATCAGCCCCAGCATTTT
CATSWDRELNQPQHF
>-|TRBJ2-7|TRBV4-1|medium-sized
TGCGCCAGCAGCCTTGGCCTAGCGGAGGGGGCCGAGCAGTACTTC
CASSLGLAEGAEQYF
>-|TRBJ1-2|TRBV7-2|medium-sized
TGTGCCAGCAGCTTAGGCCTAACGGGGGGCTACACCTTC
CASSLGLTGGYTF
>-|TRBJ2-1|TRBV19|-
TGTGCAGGTAGCCGGGACGGATACAATGAGCAGTTCTTC
CAGSRDGYNEQFF
>-|TRBJ1-1|TRBV12-3/TRBV12-4|-
TGTGCCAGCAGTTTACGAGGGATGAACCCTGAAGCTTTCTTT
CASSLRGMNPEAFF
>-|TRBJ1-6|TRBV10-1|few
TGCGCCAGCGGACGATCACCCCTCCACTTT
CASGRSPLHF
>TRBD1|TRBJ1-5|TRBV6-1|-
TGTGCCAGCAGGGAGACTAACAGGGGGTTGAATCAGCCCCAGCATTTT
CASRETNRGLNQPQHF
>-|TRBJ1-1|TRBV20-1|-
TGCAGTGCTAGTAGCCTGGACGGGAACACTGAAGCTTTCTTT
CSASSLDGNTEAFF
>TRBD1|TRBJ2-7|TRBV20-1|-
TGCAGTGCTCAGGGGGGTGGGGGCGGGACAGGGCACTACGAGCAGTACTTC
CSAQGGGGGTGHYEQYF
>TRBD2|TRBJ2-5|TRBV27|-
TGTGCCAGCAGTTTCCTAGCGGGAGGGCAAGAGACCCAGTACTTC
CASSFLAGGQETQYF